The sequence of this TCR beta chain was determined in a study of neurological immune-mediated disorders. Study-wide points: No CDR3 amino acid sequences recurred among expanded clones across subjects, suggesting private repertoires in all groups.

This clonotype has ten or more counts. What it binds is not known. An end of the junction differs from the germline gene, which may be a read error. The time point denotes: technical triplicate 2. TCRdb reprocessed the 5' RACE reads via MiXCR and lists one record per CDR3 protein. The repertoire has tens of thousands of distinct CDR3 sequences, less than 25% of them found once; the top ten carry about 4.3%. Germline V gene sequence: CDR1 SGHAT, CDR2 FQNNGV. The CDR3 spans 18 residues. This TCR was sampled from a man in his 60s with HTLV-1-associated myelopathy (HAM/TSP). The sequenced material came from PBMCs. The J gene is TRBJ2-5, the V gene TRBV11-2; TRBD2 matches 14 bases. The CDR3 DNA reads TGTGGCAGCAGCTTAGTTACTCGGGGACTAGCGGGAGTAGAGACCCAGTACTTC. It is translated as CGSSLVTRGLAGVETQYF.